A selection of T cell receptor beta chains follows, all from one sample in a study of cytomegalovirus exposure and HLA in healthy donors. Profiled with immunoSEQ multiplex PCR; TCRdb holds only in-frame clones, not every one. This repertoire shows some 190,000 clones, over 60% found once; its top ten account for approximately 2.1%. The sequencing input was PBMCs. The receptors here all came from a woman aged 25 to 45 in good health and CMV-seropositive. Both conserved end residues are trimmed from each CDR3. A D gene is named only where the DNA matches it firmly. Clone size, where shown, is once, few, many, or a class for clones that have expanded.

>.|.|TRBV28|TRBJ1-1
ASSFPQGVETEAF
>.|TRBD2|TRBV2|TRBJ2-1
ASSEAKAGVRYNEQF
>.|TRBD1|TRBV30|TRBJ2-5
AWSAWDRNHQETQY
>.|.|TRBV2|TRBJ2-5
ASSESAGLQETQY
>.|TRBD2|TRBV5-4|TRBJ2-7
ASSLGRDYIYEQY
>once|TRBD1|TRBV18|TRBJ2-3
ASSPNRGPDTQY
>few|TRBD1|TRBV7-2|TRBJ1-1
ASSLEGTGGRGEAF
>.|.|TRBV5-5|TRBJ1-1
ASSPTGGGNWNTEAF
>few|.|TRBV7-3|TRBJ2-1
ASSSRDTTYNEQF
>.|.|TRBV6-1|TRBJ1-1
ASSEPSAGVEAF
>.|.|TRBV5-1|TRBJ1-1
ASSSDPGYTEAF
>few|.|TRBV29-1|TRBJ1-1
SVLPREGTEAF
>.|TRBD2|TRBV5-1|TRBJ2-7
ASSSSGLAIGEQY
>few|.|TRBV25-1|TRBJ2-1
ASSPYNEQF
>.|.|TRBV4-1|TRBJ1-4
ASSWTVTNEKLF
>few|.|TRBV6-1|TRBJ1-1
ASSSGDNTEAF
>.|TRBD1|TRBV7-9|TRBJ1-5
ASSPGQLSNQPQH
>once|.|TRBV28|TRBJ1-5
ASSSGTSQPQH
>.|.|TRBV4-2|TRBJ1-1
ASSQDVAGHTALGAF
>few|.|TRBV2|TRBJ1-5
ASGQPNQPQH
>.|TRBD2|TRBV7-3|TRBJ2-1
ASSLSGSSYNEQF
>.|.|TRBV7-3|TRBJ2-7
ASSLGMGSRNEQY
>once|.|TRBV12-5|TRBJ2-2
ASGLGGVGTGELF
>.|TRBD2|TRBV5-1|TRBJ2-1
ASSLTSGVYNEQF
>.|.|TRBV18|TRBJ1-5
ASSPFGGNQPQH
>.|.|TRBV30|TRBJ2-3
AWSSTDTQY
>.|TRBD2|TRBV5-1|TRBJ2-1
ASSFGLADYNEQF
>.|.|TRBV5-1|TRBJ1-1
ASSPWDIQNTEAF
>.|.|TRBV11-2|TRBJ1-6
ASSFAGKDSPLH
>.|.|TRBV29-1|TRBJ1-2
SVTGLNYGYT
>.|.|TRBV7-9|TRBJ2-2
ASSFTGQNTGELF
>.|.|TRBV5-1|TRBJ1-1
ASSLAGQRGTEAF
>once|TRBD1|TRBV5-1|TRBJ2-3
ASSLVRDSFTDTQY
>.|.|TRBV19|TRBJ2-1
ASSIAGSSYNEQF
>.|.|TRBV5-1|TRBJ2-2
ASSLVRDSYSGELF
>.|TRBD1|TRBV4-3|TRBJ1-6
ASSPIDRGFSYNSPLH
>.|.|TRBV5-1|TRBJ1-2
ASSLAWKSGYGYT
>.|.|TRBV4-3|TRBJ1-2
ASSQDRQYGYT
>.|.|TRBV7-9|TRBJ1-1
ASSFWFGTEAF
>.|.|TRBV5-1|TRBJ1-1
ASTLGVMNTEAF
>.|.|TRBV6-5|TRBJ2-2
ASRPGQSTGELF
>.|.|TRBV6-6|TRBJ1-5
ATLGGYNGNQPQH
>.|.|TRBV9|TRBJ2-2
ASSVATGELF
>few|.|TRBV5-1|TRBJ1-1
ASSLWTSNTEAF
>once|TRBD1|TRBV6-1|TRBJ1-4
AGSALGWDSLEKLF
>.|TRBD2|TRBV5-1|TRBJ2-2
ASSLARGGLVDTGELF
>.|.|TRBV6-6|TRBJ2-7
ASSYGRGTGGYEQY
>.|.|TRBV11-3|TRBJ1-6
ASRLGVGGAAYNSPLH
>.|.|TRBV5-4|TRBJ2-5
ASSSKQGQETQY
>.|TRBD1|TRBV7-8|TRBJ2-1
ASSSFKSRGSSYNEQF
>few|.|TRBV28|TRBJ1-1
ASTIQGLGNTEAF
>.|TRBD1|TRBV5-6|TRBJ1-3
ASSPATGGAYGNTIY
>.|TRBD2|TRBV19|TRBJ2-5
ASASGTSQETQY
>.|.|TRBV28|TRBJ2-5
ASSIQLPQETQY
>.|.|TRBV9|TRBJ1-5
ASSVDGTPGGQPQH
>.|.|TRBV5-1|TRBJ1-4
ASSLSGASEKLF
>.|.|TRBV7-9|TRBJ1-1
SSSLEWAEAF